These 2 T cell receptor beta chains came from one sample sequenced in a study of blood T cells in healthy people across ages. For the second PCR, which ran for roughly 6 to 11 cycles, a sample-barcoded 5' primer and a J-beta primer mix were used. TCRdb fed the 5' RACE reads into MiXCR, producing one record per CDR3 protein. The sample has 630,000 or so distinct CDR3 sequences, around 31% seen once. Material for sequencing was blood. These receptor sequences come from a woman of 80 years or more in good health.

This clonotype showed up just a few times. The chain links TRBV2 to TRBJ2-1; 10 nucleotides match TRBD2. The trim removed 6 bases at V and 7 bases at J, leaving 9 bases unmatched. Germline V CDR1 and CDR2: SNHLY, FYNNEI. The CDR3 runs 15 residues. This CDR3 is CASSVNGLADNEQFF. The CDR3 region has the DNA TGTGCCAGCAGCGTCAACGGACTAGCGGATAATGAGCAGTTCTTC.

Comment on this clonotype: This clone may be a read error of a much larger clone one base away. This rearrangement joins TRBV9 to TRBJ2-7; TRBD1 aligns across 8 bases. CDR1 SGDLS and CDR2 YYNGEE come from the germline V gene. Unmatched junction bases numbered 9, after V lost 0 bases and J lost 7 bases. The CDR3 length is 15 residues. The CDR3 protein is CASSVGGTGGDEQYF. Written as DNA, the CDR3 is TGTGCCAGCAGCGTAGGGGGGACAGGAGGCGATGAGCAGTACTTC.